The source of this T cell receptor (beta chain) is a study of cytomegalovirus exposure and HLA in healthy donors. Study results and limitations: Upon later analysis, HLA-associated TCR beta chains proved more clonally expanded than other, equally common chains.

PCR employed 60 Vbeta and 13 Jbeta primers. Assay used: immunoSEQ multiplex PCR; TCRdb lists only in-frame clones, some missing. The sample includes approximately 80,000 clones, less than 80% of them seen just once. Points on this clone: The antigen is unknown.

The germline V gene encodes CDR1 MDHEN and CDR2 SYDVKM. Trimming took 7 bases from V and 1 from J, leaving 16 bases between them. The CDR3 is 15 amino acids. The rearrangement uses TRBV28 and TRBJ1-1; D is perhaps TRBD1 (6 bases). The clonotype comes from a middle-aged woman in good health and CMV-seropositive. The sequencing input was PBMCs. The CDR3: CASNIGGGGNTEAFF. The CDR3 coding sequence is TGTGCCAGCAACATCGGAGGGGGGGGGAACACTGAAGCTTTCTTT.